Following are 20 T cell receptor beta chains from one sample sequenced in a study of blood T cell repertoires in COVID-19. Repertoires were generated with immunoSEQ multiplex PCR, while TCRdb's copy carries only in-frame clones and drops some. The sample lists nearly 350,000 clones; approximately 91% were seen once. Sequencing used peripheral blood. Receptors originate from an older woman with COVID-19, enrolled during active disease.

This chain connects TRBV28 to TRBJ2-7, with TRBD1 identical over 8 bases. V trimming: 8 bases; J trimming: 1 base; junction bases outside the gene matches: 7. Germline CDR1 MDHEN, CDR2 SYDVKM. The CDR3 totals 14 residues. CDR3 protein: CASDRQGSSYEQYF. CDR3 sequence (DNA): TGTGCCAGCGATCGACAGGGGTCTTCCTACGAGCAGTACTTC.

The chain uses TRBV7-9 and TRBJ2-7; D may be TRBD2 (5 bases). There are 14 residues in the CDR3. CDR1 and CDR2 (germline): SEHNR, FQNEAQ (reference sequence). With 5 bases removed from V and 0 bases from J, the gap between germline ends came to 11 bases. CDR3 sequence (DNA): TGTGCCAGCAGCCCCGGACTGTACTCCTACGAGCAGTACTTC. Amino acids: CASSPGLYSYEQYF.

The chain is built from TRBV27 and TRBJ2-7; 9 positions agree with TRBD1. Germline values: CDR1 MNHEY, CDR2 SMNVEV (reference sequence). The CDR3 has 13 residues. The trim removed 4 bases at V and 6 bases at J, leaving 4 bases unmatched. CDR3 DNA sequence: TGTGCCAGCAGTTCCGGGACAGGGTTCGAGCAGTACTTC. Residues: CASSSGTGFEQYF.

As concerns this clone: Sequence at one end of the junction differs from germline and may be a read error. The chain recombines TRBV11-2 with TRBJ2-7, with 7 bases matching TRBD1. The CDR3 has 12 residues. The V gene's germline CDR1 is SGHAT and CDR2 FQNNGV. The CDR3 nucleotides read TGTGCCAGCAGCCTGTCCGGGACAGAGAAGATTTTC. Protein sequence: CASSLSGTEKIF.

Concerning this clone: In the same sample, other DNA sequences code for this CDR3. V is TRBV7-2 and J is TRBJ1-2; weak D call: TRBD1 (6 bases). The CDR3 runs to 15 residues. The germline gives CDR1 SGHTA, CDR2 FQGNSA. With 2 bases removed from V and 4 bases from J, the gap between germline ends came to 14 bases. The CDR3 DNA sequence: TGTGCCAGCAGCTTAAATGGGGGCGCTGGCTATGGCTACACCTTC. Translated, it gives CASSLNGGAGYGYTF.

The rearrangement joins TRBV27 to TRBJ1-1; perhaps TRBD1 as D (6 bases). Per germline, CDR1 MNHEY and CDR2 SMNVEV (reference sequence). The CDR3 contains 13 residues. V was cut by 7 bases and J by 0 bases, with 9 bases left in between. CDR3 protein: CASKQGMNTEAFF. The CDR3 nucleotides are TGTGCCAGCAAGCAGGGGATGAACACTGAAGCTTTCTTT.

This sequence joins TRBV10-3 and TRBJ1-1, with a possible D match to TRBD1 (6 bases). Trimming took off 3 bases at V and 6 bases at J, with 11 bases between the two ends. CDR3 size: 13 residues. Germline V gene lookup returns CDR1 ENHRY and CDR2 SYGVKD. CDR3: CAISEGEGAEAFF. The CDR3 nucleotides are TGTGCCATCAGTGAAGGTGAGGGGGCTGAAGCTTTCTTT.

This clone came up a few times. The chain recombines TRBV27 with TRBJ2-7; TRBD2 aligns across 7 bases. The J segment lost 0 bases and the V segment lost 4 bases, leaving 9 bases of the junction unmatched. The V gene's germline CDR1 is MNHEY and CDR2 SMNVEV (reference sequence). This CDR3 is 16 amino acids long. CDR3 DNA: TGTGCCAGCAGTTCCCCATGGGGGGGGAGCTCCTACGAGCAGTACTTC. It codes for CASSSPWGGSSYEQYF.

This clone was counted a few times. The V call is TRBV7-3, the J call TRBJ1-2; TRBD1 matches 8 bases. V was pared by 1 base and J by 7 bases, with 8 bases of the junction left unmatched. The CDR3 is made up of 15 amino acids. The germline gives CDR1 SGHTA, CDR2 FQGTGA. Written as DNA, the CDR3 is TGTGCCAGCAGCTTAAAGGGCAGGGGGCAGGGTGGCTACACCTTC. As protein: CASSLKGRGQGGYTF.

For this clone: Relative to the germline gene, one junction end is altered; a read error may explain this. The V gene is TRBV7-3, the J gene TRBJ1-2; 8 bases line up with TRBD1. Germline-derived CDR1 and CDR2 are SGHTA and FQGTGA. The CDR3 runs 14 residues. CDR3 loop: CASTLMGQDYGYTF. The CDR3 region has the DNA TGTGCCAGCACCTTAATGGGACAGGACTATGGCTACACCTTC.

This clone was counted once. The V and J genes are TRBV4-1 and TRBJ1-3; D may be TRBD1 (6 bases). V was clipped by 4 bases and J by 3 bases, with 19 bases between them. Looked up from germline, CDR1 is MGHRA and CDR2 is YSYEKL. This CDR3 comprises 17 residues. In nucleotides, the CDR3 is TGCGCCAGCAGCCGTGACCCCCCCGGGACAAGTGGAAACACCATATATTTT. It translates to CASSRDPPGTSGNTIYF.

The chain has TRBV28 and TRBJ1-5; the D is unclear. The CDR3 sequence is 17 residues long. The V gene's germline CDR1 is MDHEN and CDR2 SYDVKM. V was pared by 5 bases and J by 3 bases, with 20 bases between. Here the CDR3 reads CASSLRIGLVPNQPQHF. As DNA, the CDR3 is TGTGCCAGCAGTCTAAGGATTGGGCTCGTGCCCAATCAGCCCCAGCATTTT.

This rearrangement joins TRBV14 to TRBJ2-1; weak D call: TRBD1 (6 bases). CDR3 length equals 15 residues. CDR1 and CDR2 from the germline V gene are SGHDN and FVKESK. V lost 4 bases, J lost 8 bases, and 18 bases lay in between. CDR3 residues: CASSRGHREIDEQFF. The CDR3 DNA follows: TGTGCCAGCAGCCGTGGGCACAGGGAAATCGATGAGCAGTTCTTC.

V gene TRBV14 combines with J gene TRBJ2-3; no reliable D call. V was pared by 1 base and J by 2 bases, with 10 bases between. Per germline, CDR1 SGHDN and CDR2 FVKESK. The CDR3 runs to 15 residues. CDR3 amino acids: CASSQGWASTDTQYF. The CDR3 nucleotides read TGTGCCAGCAGCCAAGGTTGGGCGTCCACAGATACGCAGTATTTT.

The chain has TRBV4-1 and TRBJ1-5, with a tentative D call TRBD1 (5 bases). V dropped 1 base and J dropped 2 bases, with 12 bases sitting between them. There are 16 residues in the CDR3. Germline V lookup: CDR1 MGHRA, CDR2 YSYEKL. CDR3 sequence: CASSQVSGVGNQPQHF. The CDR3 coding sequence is TGCGCCAGCAGCCAAGTTTCGGGGGTTGGCAATCAGCCCCAGCATTTT.

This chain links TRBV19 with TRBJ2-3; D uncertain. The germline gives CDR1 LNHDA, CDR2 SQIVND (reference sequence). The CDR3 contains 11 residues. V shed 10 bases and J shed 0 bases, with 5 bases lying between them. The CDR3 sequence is CATSSTDTQYF. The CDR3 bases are TGTGCCACTTCTAGCACAGATACGCAGTATTTT.

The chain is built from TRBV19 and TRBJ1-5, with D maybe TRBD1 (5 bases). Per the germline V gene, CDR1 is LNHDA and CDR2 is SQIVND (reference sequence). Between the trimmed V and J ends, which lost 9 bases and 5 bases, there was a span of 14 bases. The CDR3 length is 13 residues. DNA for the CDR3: TGTGCCAGCCCTCGGGGGGGGGATCAGCCCCAGCATTTT. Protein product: CASPRGGDQPQHF.

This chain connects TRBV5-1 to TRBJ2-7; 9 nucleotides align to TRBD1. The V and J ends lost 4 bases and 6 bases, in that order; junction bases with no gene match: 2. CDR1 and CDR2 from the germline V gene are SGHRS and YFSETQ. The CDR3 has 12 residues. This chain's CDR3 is CASSETGGEQYF. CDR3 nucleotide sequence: TGCGCCAGCAGCGAGACAGGGGGCGAGCAGTACTTC.

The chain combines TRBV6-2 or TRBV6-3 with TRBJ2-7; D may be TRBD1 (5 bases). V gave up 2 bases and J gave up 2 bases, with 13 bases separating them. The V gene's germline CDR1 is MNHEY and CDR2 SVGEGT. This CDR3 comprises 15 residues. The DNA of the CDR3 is TGTGCCAGCAGTTACGGGATTTGGGGCACCTACGAGCAGTACTTC. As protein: CASSYGIWGTYEQYF.

The CDR3 bases are TGTGCCAGTAGGTCCGGGACAGGGGATTACGAGCAGTACTTC. It translates to CASRSGTGDYEQYF. This chain joins TRBV19 and TRBJ2-7; 10 positions agree with TRBD1. J was trimmed by 4 bases and V by 6 bases; bases with no gene match: 6. This CDR3 contains 14 residues. The V gene's germline CDR1 is LNHDA and CDR2 SQIVND (reference sequence).